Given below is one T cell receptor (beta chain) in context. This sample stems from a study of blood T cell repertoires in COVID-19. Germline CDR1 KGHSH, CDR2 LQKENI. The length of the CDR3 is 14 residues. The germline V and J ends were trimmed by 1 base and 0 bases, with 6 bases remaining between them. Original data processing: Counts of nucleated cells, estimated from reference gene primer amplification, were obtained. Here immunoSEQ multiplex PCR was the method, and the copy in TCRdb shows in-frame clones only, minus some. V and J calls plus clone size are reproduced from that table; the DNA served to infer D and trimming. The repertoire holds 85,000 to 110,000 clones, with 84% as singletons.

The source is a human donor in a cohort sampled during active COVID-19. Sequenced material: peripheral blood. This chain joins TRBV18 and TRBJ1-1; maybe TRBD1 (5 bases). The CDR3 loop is CASSPQGMNTEAFF. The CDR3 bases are TGTGCCAGCTCACCACAGGGGATGAACACTGAAGCTTTCTTT.